This T cell receptor beta chain was captured in a study of PD-L1 blockade in urothelial cancer. Study as a whole: About 85% of the roughly 30 patients comprised males who had bladder-origin urothelial cancer. T cell content in blood samples showed a median of about 140,000. Notes on the study in general: Greater 3-week expansion of tumor-associated blood clones was recorded for durable-benefit patients.

In this sample, this clone turned up once. Its antigen is unidentified. The CDR3 contains 16 residues. Germline V gene sequence: CDR1 SGHKS, CDR2 YYEKEE (reference sequence). V was pared by 0 bases and J by 1 base, with 14 bases between. Measured with immunoSEQ multiplex PCR; TCRdb has only the in-frame clones, and not every one. The data contain nearly 35,000 clones, over 75% of them singletons. Time point: pretreatment peripheral blood. The receptor comes from a man aged 55 to 70 with urothelial cancer. The V gene is TRBV5-5, the J gene TRBJ2-7; perhaps TRBD1 as D (5 bases). Sample: PBMCs, taken around atezolizumab (anti-PD-L1) treatment. The CDR3 DNA reads TGTGCCAGCAGCTTGGGATTTCGGGCAGGGTCCTACGAGCAGTACTTC. As protein: CASSLGFRAGSYEQYF.